This entry lists 5 T cell receptor beta chains sequenced from one sample in a study. TCRdb recomputed calls from the RT-PCR reads with MiXCR, one row per CDR3 protein. This sample has 650,000 to 800,000 distinct CDR3 sequences; over 12% occur once, and the top ten carry roughly 3.9%. Input material: memory CD4+ T cells from blood. These receptors all stem from a female donor in good health, serving as a healthy control.

This rearrangement joins TRBV28 to TRBJ1-2; TRBD1 matches at 7 bases. V dropped 5 bases and J dropped 7; count of bases not matched to a gene: 10. Germline CDR1 reads MDHEN; CDR2 reads SYDVKM. The CDR3 sequence is 14 residues long. The DNA of the CDR3 is TGTGCCAGCAGTGGATACACAGGGGAAGGTGGCTACACCTTC. Protein product: CASSGYTGEGGYTF.

The chain recombines TRBV12-3 or TRBV12-4 with TRBJ1-2, with D possibly matching TRBD1 (6 bases). Trimming shortened V by 6 bases and J by 7 bases, and 15 bases separated the two germline ends. The CDR3 totals 13 residues. The CDR3 reads CASSPTQGFGYTF. The CDR3 bases are TGTGCCAGCAGCCCTACACAGGGTTTTGGCTACACCTTC.

This clonotype was detected only a few times. The genes are TRBV6-2 or TRBV6-3 and TRBJ1-1, with 7 positions matching TRBD1. Unmatched junction bases numbered 4, after V lost 8 bases and J lost 1 base. Per the germline V gene, CDR1 is MNHEY and CDR2 is SVGEGT. This CDR3 has 13 residues. CDR3 sequence reads: CASGDRENTEAFF. Written as DNA, the CDR3 is TGTGCCAGCGGAGACAGGGAGAACACTGAAGCTTTCTTT.

The chain is built from TRBV20-1 and TRBJ1-2; 10 bases map to TRBD1. J gave up 1 base and V 5 bases, and 10 bases lay outside the gene matches. The CDR3 runs 16 residues. Germline V gene data show CDR1 as DFQATT and CDR2 as SNEGSKA (reference sequence). The CDR3 DNA reads TGCAGTGCTGGGGGCGGGACAGGGGTCGATAACTATGGCTACACCTTC. Its protein product is CSAGGGTGVDNYGYTF.

The sample holds a few counts of this clonotype. V gene TRBV20-1 combines with J gene TRBJ1-2, with a possible D match to TRBD1 (6 bases). The CDR3 sequence is 12 residues long. With 3 bases removed from V and 8 bases from J, the gap between germline ends came to 13 bases. Per the germline V gene, CDR1 is DFQATT and CDR2 is SNEGSKA (reference sequence). The CDR3 reads CSASTGLPGYTF. CDR3 coding DNA: TGCAGTGCTAGTACAGGGTTGCCCGGCTACACCTTC.